This entry lists 31 T cell receptor beta chains sequenced from one sample in a study of T cell repertoires in cytomegalovirus infection. One entry per CDR3 protein results from TCRdb running MiXCR on the reads. This table has about 480,000 distinct CDR3 sequences, roughly a third appearing once. Their antigen targets remain unknown. Specimen: cultured PBMCs, collected from culture after CMV antigen stimulation. The source of these receptors is a human donor in good health (CMV status not recorded). Some clones in this sample may be carry-over from other donors' samples.

This clonotype was picked up a small number of times. The chain has TRBV27 and TRBJ2-3, with 11 bases lining up with TRBD2. The V gene's germline CDR1 is MNHEY and CDR2 SMNVEV (reference sequence). Germline trimming cut 8 bases from V and 1 base from J; bases unmatched to any gene: 2. The CDR3 consists of 14 residues. The CDR3 DNA is TGTGCCAGCGGGACTAGCGGTGGCACAGATACGCAGTATTTT. It specifies CASGTSGGTDTQYF.

There are many counts of this clonotype. V usage is TRBV7-2 and J usage is TRBJ1-1; tentative D call: TRBD1 (5 bases). The CDR3 spans 13 residues. The V gene lost 3 bases and the J gene lost 5 bases, with 10 bases spanning the gap. Germline V gives CDR1 SGHTA, CDR2 FQGNSA. The CDR3 region has the DNA TGTGCCAGCAGCTTGGCTTGGGGGACTGAAGCTTTCTTT. The encoded protein is CASSLAWGTEAFF. Looking up the rest from reference TRBV7-2 and TRBJ1-1 gives the full variable domain: GAGVSQSPSNKVTEKGKDVELRCDPISGHTALYWYRQSLGQGLEFLIYFQGNSAPDKSGLPSDRFSAERTGGSVSTLTIQRTQQEDSAVYLCASSLAWGTEAFFGQGTRLTVV.

This clonotype has a count of ten or more. The chain combines TRBV19 with TRBJ2-1; TRBD2 might be the D (8 bases). The CDR3 loop spans 16 amino acids. Germline V gene data show CDR1 as LNHDA and CDR2 as SQIVND (reference sequence). V lost 6 bases, J lost 8 bases, and 23 bases lay in between. CDR3 sequence: CASRRDLAGQNDEQFF. CDR3 in DNA: TGTGCCAGTAGGCGAGATTTAGCGGGACAGAATGATGAGCAGTTCTTC. Complete variable domain (other parts from reference TRBV19 and TRBJ2-1): DGGITQSPKYLFRKEGQNVTLSCEQNLNHDAMYWYRQDPGQGLRLIYYSQIVNDFQKGDIAEGYSVSREKKESFPLTVTSAQKNPTAFYLCASRRDLAGQNDEQFFGPGTRLTVL.

The chain has TRBV29-1 and TRBJ1-1; D is perhaps TRBD1 (5 bases). Trimming took 4 bases from V and 7 from J, leaving 10 bases between them. The CDR3 contains 11 residues. Germline V gene data show CDR1 as SQVTM and CDR2 as ANQGSEA. The CDR3 sequence is CSVGGGGEAFF. CDR3 in DNA: TGCAGCGTTGGGGGTGGGGGTGAAGCTTTCTTT.

V gene TRBV6-2 or TRBV6-3 combines with J gene TRBJ2-5; TRBD1 agrees at 9 bases. Germline values: CDR1 MNHEY, CDR2 SVGEGT. This CDR3 has 14 amino acids. V shed 6 bases and J 4 bases; nucleotides not matched to a gene: 6. The CDR3 loop reads CASRGQGLGETQYF. The DNA for the CDR3 is TGTGCCAGCAGGGGACAGGGTTTGGGAGAGACCCAGTACTTC.

This clonotype has more than one count but fewer than ten. The chain links TRBV5-4 to TRBJ2-7, with no clear D. V lost 5 bases and J 0 bases, leaving 9 bases between the germline ends. Germline-derived CDR1 and CDR2 are SGHNT and YYREEE (reference sequence). There are 13 residues in the CDR3. The CDR3 region has the DNA TGTGCCAGCAGTACGGGTCGCTCCTACGAGCAGTACTTC. This gives the protein CASSTGRSYEQYF. Full variable domain (missing parts from reference TRBV5-4 and TRBJ2-7): ETGVTQSPTHLIKTRGQQVTLRCSSQSGHNTVSWYQQALGQGPQFIFQYYREEENGRGNFPPRFSGLQFPNYSSELNVNALELDDSALYLCASSTGRSYEQYFGPGTRLTVT.

This clonotype was seen at least ten times. The chain couples TRBV7-2 to TRBJ1-2, with 10 bases lining up with TRBD1. CDR3 length equals 16 residues. V was pared by 1 base and J by 8 bases, with 10 bases of the junction left unmatched. In germline, CDR1 is SGHTA, CDR2 FQGNSA. The CDR3 protein is CASSLDVRTGGLGYTF. In DNA, the CDR3 is TGTGCCAGCAGCTTAGATGTTCGGACAGGGGGTTTGGGCTACACCTTC.

This chain links TRBV12-3 or TRBV12-4 with TRBJ2-7; possibly TRBD1 or TRBD2 for D (5 bases each). This CDR3 is 15 amino acids long. V was clipped by 5 bases and J by 4 bases, with 18 bases between them. CDR3 residues: CASSPRGRVGYEQYF. Written as DNA, the CDR3 is TGTGCCAGCAGTCCCCGGGGCAGGGTAGGATACGAGCAGTACTTC.

There are a few counts of this clonotype. The CDR3 sequence is CASSLSGRGNNEQFF. In nucleotides, the CDR3 is TGTGCCAGCAGCTTAAGCGGGAGGGGCAACAATGAGCAGTTCTTC. V is TRBV7-2 and J is TRBJ2-1, with 10 bases matching TRBD2. J lost 5 bases, V lost 2 bases, and 3 bases had no gene match. The germline gives CDR1 SGHTA, CDR2 FQGNSA. The CDR3 is 15 residues long.

This clonotype has just a few counts. This chain uses TRBV7-2 with TRBJ2-1, with D possibly matching TRBD2 (6 bases). Germline lookup yields CDR1 SGHTA and CDR2 FQGNSA. There are 16 residues in the CDR3. Trimming removed 0 bases at V and 1 base at J, with 10 bases between. The CDR3 coding sequence is TGTGCCAGCAGCTTAGCGACGGGAGCGTCCTACAATGAGCAGTTCTTC. It specifies CASSLATGASYNEQFF.

There are a few counts of this clonotype. This chain uses TRBV27 with TRBJ2-1; TRBD2 aligns across 11 bases. The V gene end was trimmed by 6 bases and the J gene end by 5 bases; junction bases not matched to a gene: 21. The CDR3 contains 20 residues. Germline assignment: CDR1 MNHEY and CDR2 SMNVEV (reference sequence). Written as DNA, the CDR3 is TGTGCCAGCAGGACTATACTAGCGGGAGAAAGTAGGTTGGGGAACAATGAGCAGTTCTTC. It translates to CASRTILAGESRLGNNEQFF.

This clonotype was seen only once. This chain uses TRBV19 with TRBJ1-2, with 8 bases identical to TRBD1. The CDR3 runs to 16 residues. Germline-derived CDR1 and CDR2 are LNHDA and SQIVND (reference sequence). V gave up 3 bases and J gave up 5 bases; unmatched junction bases: 11. Written as DNA, the CDR3 is TGTGCCAGTAGTATTTCCGGGACAGGCTCTCTATATGGCTACACCTTC. It encodes CASSISGTGSLYGYTF. Looking up the rest from reference TRBV19 and TRBJ1-2 gives the full variable domain: DGGITQSPKYLFRKEGQNVTLSCEQNLNHDAMYWYRQDPGQGLRLIYYSQIVNDFQKGDIAEGYSVSREKKESFPLTVTSAQKNPTAFYLCASSISGTGSLYGYTFGSGTRLTVV.

This clonotype was found many times. The V and J genes are TRBV20-1 and TRBJ2-1, with 10 bases that match TRBD2. J lost 2 bases, V lost 4 bases, and 2 bases had no gene match. Germline values: CDR1 DFQATT, CDR2 SNEGSKA (reference sequence). This CDR3 is 14 amino acids long. The CDR3 coding sequence is TGCAGTGCTACAGGGACTAGCGCCTACAATGAGCAGTTCTTC. As protein: CSATGTSAYNEQFF.

This clonotype was recorded a few times. The gene calls are TRBV6-5 and TRBJ2-1, with D uncertain. The CDR3 is made up of 15 amino acids. With 5 bases removed from V and 0 bases from J, the gap between germline ends came to 11 bases. Germline values: CDR1 MNHEY, CDR2 SVGAGI. The CDR3 DNA sequence: TGTGCCAGCAGTCGACGCGCAGGCTCCTACAATGAGCAGTTCTTC. Translating gives CASSRRAGSYNEQFF.

This clonotype was counted a few times. The genes are TRBV6-2 or TRBV6-3 and TRBJ2-7, with D unclear. Germline CDR1 and CDR2: MNHEY and SVGEGT. The CDR3 contains 13 residues. Trimming cost V 6 bases and J 1 base, with 10 bases left between them. Here the CDR3 reads CASSRRRSYEQYV. The CDR3 DNA reads TGTGCCAGCAGCCGTCGCAGATCCTACGAGCAGTACGTC.

This clonotype was detected a few times. The CDR3 DNA follows: TGTGCCAGTAGTACGGCAGGGGGCTCCTACAATGAGCAGTTCTTC. Protein product: CASSTAGGSYNEQFF. The J gene is TRBJ2-1, the V gene TRBV19; TRBD1 aligns across 7 bases. Trimming cost V 4 bases and J 0 bases; bases outside gene matches: 3. This CDR3 has 15 amino acids. Germline values: CDR1 LNHDA, CDR2 SQIVND (reference sequence).

V and J are TRBV6-1 and TRBJ2-5; 9 bases align to TRBD1. The length of the CDR3 is 13 residues. CDR1 and CDR2 (germline): MNHNS, SASEGT. V trimming: 8 bases; J trimming: 4 bases; junction bases outside the gene matches: 5. The chain's CDR3 is CASHRGQSETQYF. CDR3 DNA: TGTGCCAGCCACAGGGGGCAGTCAGAGACCCAGTACTTC.

J is TRBJ2-5 and V is TRBV11-3, with no clear D. There are 14 residues in the CDR3. Between the trimmed V and J ends, which lost 5 bases and 0 bases, there was a span of 10 bases. Per the germline V gene, CDR1 is SGHNT and CDR2 is YENEEA. The CDR3 DNA sequence: TGTGCCAGCAGCCCTCTCCGGGACCAAGAGACCCAGTACTTC. This translates into CASSPLRDQETQYF.

This clonotype was seen only a few times. V gene TRBV7-4 combines with J gene TRBJ2-4; tentatively, D is TRBD2 (6 bases). The V gene's germline CDR1 is SGHVT and CDR2 SQSDAQ. Trimming took off 7 bases at V and 8 bases at J, with 15 bases between the two ends. The CDR3 length is 13 residues. The CDR3 nucleotides read TGTGCCAGCATCCCCGTGGAGGGAGACATTCAGTACTTC. This translates into CASIPVEGDIQYF. The entire variable domain, with the rest obtained from reference TRBV7-4 and TRBJ2-4, is as follows: GAGVSQSPRYKVAKRGRDVALRCDSISGHVTLYWYRQTLGQGSEVLTYSQSDAQRDKSGRPSGRFSAERPERSVSTLKIQRTEQGDSAVYLCASIPVEGDIQYFGAGTRLSVL.

This clonotype showed up many times. The CDR3 loop reads CASSPLTGTKAFF. The CDR3 DNA sequence: TGTGCCAGCAGCCCCCTCACAGGAACGAAAGCTTTCTTT. This chain connects TRBV7-9 to TRBJ1-1, with a possible D match to TRBD1 (5 bases). Germline V gene sequence: CDR1 SEHNR, CDR2 FQNEAQ (reference sequence). The CDR3 covers 13 residues. Trimming took off 5 bases at V and 9 bases at J, with 16 bases between the two ends.

This clonotype was seen repeatedly, ten times or more. CDR3 region: CASRPGGSDEQFF. CDR3 nucleotides: TGTGCCAGTCGCCCGGGTGGGAGCGATGAGCAGTTCTTC. This chain uses TRBV11-2 with TRBJ2-1; weak D call: TRBD2 (5 bases). Germline CDR1 is SGHAT and CDR2 is FQNNGV. Trimming shortened V by 9 bases and J by 8 bases, and 17 bases separated the two germline ends. The CDR3 is 13 amino acids.

This clonotype was seen a handful of times. This rearrangement joins TRBV7-9 to TRBJ2-2; TRBD1 matches 8 bases. The CDR3 is made up of 16 amino acids. The V gene's germline CDR1 is SEHNR and CDR2 FQNEAQ (reference sequence). Losses at the gene ends were 4 bases for V and 2 bases for J; bases not matched to a gene: 6. The CDR3 DNA reads TGTGCCAGCAGCTCCCGGACAGGGTTTAACACCGGGGAGCTGTTTTTT. This translates into CASSSRTGFNTGELFF.

J is TRBJ2-1 and V is TRBV6-5; no clear D. Trimming shortened V by 4 bases and J by 7 bases, and 17 bases separated the two germline ends. This CDR3 region has 15 residues. From germline, CDR1 is MNHEY and CDR2 SVGAGI. In DNA form, the CDR3 reads TGTGCCAGCAGTTGGCAAGAGCAGTTGGGGAATGAGCAGTTCTTC. It specifies CASSWQEQLGNEQFF.

This chain joins TRBV2 and TRBJ2-1, with D perhaps TRBD1 (6 bases). Germline V CDR1 and CDR2: SNHLY, FYNNEI. The CDR3 sequence is 14 residues long. The V end was cut by 4 bases, the J end by 7 bases, with 14 bases between. The chain's CDR3 is CASSGVRGRNEQFF. The CDR3 DNA sequence: TGTGCCAGCAGTGGTGTCAGGGGTCGGAATGAGCAGTTCTTC. Full variable domain (missing parts from reference TRBV2 and TRBJ2-1): EPEVTQTPSHQVTQMGQEVILRCVPISNHLYFYWYRQILGQKVEFLVSFYNNEISEKSEIFDDQFSVERPDGSNFTLKIRSTKLEDSAMYFCASSGVRGRNEQFFGPGTRLTVL.

As concerns this clonotype: An end of the junction differs from the germline gene, which may be a read error. The chain carries TRBV20-1 and TRBJ1-1; no clear D gene. This CDR3 comprises 15 residues. Germline V gene data show CDR1 as DFQATT and CDR2 as SNEGSKA (reference sequence). The CDR3 here is CSARDTGVMNSEAFF. Here the CDR3 DNA reads TGCAGTGCTAGAGATACCGGCGTTATGAACTCTGAAGCTTTCTTT.

The rearrangement links TRBV5-1 to TRBJ2-5, with D tentatively TRBD2 (6 bases). Germline CDR1 and CDR2: SGHRS and YFSETQ. The CDR3 is made up of 14 amino acids. Trimming took off 2 bases at V and 3 bases at J, with 11 bases between the two ends. The CDR3 loop reads CASSLLAVEETQYF. As DNA, the CDR3 is TGCGCCAGCAGCTTACTAGCAGTAGAAGAGACCCAGTACTTC. Looking up the rest from reference TRBV5-1 and TRBJ2-5 gives the full variable domain: KAGVTQTPRYLIKTRGQQVTLSCSPISGHRSVSWYQQTPGQGLQFLFEYFSETQRNKGNFPGRFSGRQFSNSRSEMNVSTLELGDSALYLCASSLLAVEETQYFGPGTRLLVL.

This sequence joins TRBV11-2 and TRBJ1-4, with TRBD1 as a possible D gene (6 bases). The CDR3 runs to 14 residues. Germline V CDR1 and CDR2: SGHAT, FQNNGV. V gave up 5 bases and J gave up 5 bases, with 12 bases separating them. The CDR3 protein is CASSPGTGNEKLFF. DNA of the CDR3: TGTGCCAGCAGCCCCGGAACAGGGAATGAAAAACTGTTTTTT.

The chain is built from TRBV4-1 and TRBJ2-4; D gene ambiguous. CDR1 MGHRA and CDR2 YSYEKL come from the germline V gene. The ends were cut back, 5 bases at V and 0 bases at J, with 14 bases in the middle. The CDR3 spans 16 residues. CDR3 amino acids: CASSGVGFLAKNIQYF. In nucleotides, the CDR3 is TGCGCCAGCAGCGGAGTGGGGTTCCTAGCCAAAAACATTCAGTACTTC.

This clonotype has just one count. The chain links TRBV7-3 to TRBJ1-4, with 9 bases aligning to TRBD1. CDR1 SGHTA and CDR2 FQGTGA come from the germline V gene. This CDR3 contains 15 residues. The ends lost 7 bases at V and 7 bases at J; junction bases unmatched: 10. The CDR3 is CASTVSDRGREKLFF. The CDR3 DNA reads TGTGCCAGCACCGTATCGGACAGGGGACGTGAAAAACTGTTTTTT.

This clonotype appeared a few times. The V and J genes are TRBV12-3 or TRBV12-4 and TRBJ2-2; 8 bases line up with TRBD2. J was trimmed by 1 base and V by 3 bases; bases with no gene match: 7. The CDR3 is 17 amino acids. CDR3 sequence reads: CASSFYRGGRNTGELFF. CDR3 nucleotides: TGTGCCAGCAGTTTCTACCGGGGGGGTCGGAACACCGGGGAGCTGTTTTTT.

J is TRBJ2-1 and V is TRBV24-1, with D possibly matching TRBD1 (5 bases). The length of the CDR3 is 13 residues. In germline, CDR1 is KGHDR, CDR2 SFDVKD. V was clipped by 5 bases and J by 9 bases, with 13 bases between them. The CDR3 here is CATSAIGVGEQFF. CDR3 in DNA: TGTGCCACCAGTGCCATAGGGGTTGGTGAGCAGTTCTTC.